A selection of T cell receptor beta chains follows, all from one sample in a study of blood T cells in healthy people across ages. TCRdb reprocessed the 5' RACE reads via MiXCR and lists one record per CDR3 protein. The repertoire holds approximately 1.5 million distinct CDR3 sequences, about 31% seen once, with around 11% in the top ten. Sequences were obtained from blood. These receptors came from a woman aged 25 to 45 in good health. CDR3s include the opening cysteine and the closing phenylalanine or tryptophan. Fields, in order: V gene, D gene, J gene, clone size, CDR3 protein, CDR3 DNA. The D gene is left open where the match is weak. A clone size is listed for some rows: how often the clone was seen (once, few, many), or a class if it is expanded.

V: TRBV11-1; D: TRBD1; J: TRBJ2-3; size: .; CDR3: CASRPPGQGADTQYF; DNA: TGTGCCAGCAGACCACCGGGACAGGGGGCAGATACGCAGTATTTT
V: TRBV12-3/TRBV12-4; D: .; J: TRBJ2-1; size: .; CDR3: CASSPVTGYNEQFF; DNA: TGTGCCAGCAGTCCAGTGACGGGCTACAATGAGCAGTTCTTC
V: TRBV9; D: .; J: TRBJ1-2; size: few; CDR3: CASSVARLGHSGGYTF; DNA: TGTGCCAGCAGCGTAGCGCGATTAGGACACTCGGGCGGCTACACCTTC
V: TRBV20-1; D: .; J: TRBJ2-1; size: few; CDR3: CSAAEGNNEQFF; DNA: TGCAGTGCAGCGGAGGGTAACAATGAGCAGTTCTTC
V: TRBV6-5; D: .; J: TRBJ1-6; size: .; CDR3: CASSYSAGASYNSPLHF; DNA: TGTGCCAGCAGTTACTCAGCCGGGGCTTCGTATAATTCACCCCTCCACTTT
V: TRBV6-1; D: .; J: TRBJ2-7; size: many; CDR3: CASRVGASYEQYF; DNA: TGTGCCAGCAGGGTCGGAGCCTCCTACGAGCAGTACTTC
V: TRBV20-1; D: TRBD2; J: TRBJ2-7; size: few; CDR3: CSARSGTSGGIEQYF; DNA: TGCAGTGCTAGATCTGGGACTAGCGGGGGTATCGAGCAGTACTTC
V: TRBV2; D: .; J: TRBJ1-4; size: .; CDR3: CASRGQGAVNEKLFF; DNA: TGTGCCAGCAGAGGCCAGGGCGCCGTTAATGAAAAACTGTTTTTT
V: TRBV25-1; D: .; J: TRBJ2-1; size: many; CDR3: CASSLPGANEQFF; DNA: TGTGCCAGCAGTCTTCCGGGGGCTAATGAGCAGTTCTTC
V: TRBV20-1; D: .; J: TRBJ1-4; size: few; CDR3: CSAPEPWDNLILTTNEKLFF; DNA: TGCAGTGCGCCGGAACCCTGGGACAATTTAATACTTACAACTAATGAAAAACTGTTTTTT
V: TRBV20-1; D: TRBD2; J: TRBJ2-5; size: .; CDR3: CSARDLSGGTETQYF; DNA: TGCAGTGCTAGAGATCTTTCGGGGGGGACAGAGACCCAGTACTTC
V: TRBV5-1; D: .; J: TRBJ1-1; size: .; CDR3: CASSLGRGPVETEAFF; DNA: TGCGCCAGCAGCTTGGGAAGGGGCCCTGTGGAAACTGAAGCTTTCTTT
V: TRBV6-1; D: TRBD1; J: TRBJ1-1; size: .; CDR3: CASSANRGLNTEAFF; DNA: TGTGCCAGCAGTGCGAACAGGGGCTTGAACACTGAAGCTTTCTTT
V: TRBV6-6; D: .; J: TRBJ2-7; size: few; CDR3: CASRPMEGATYEQYF; DNA: TGTGCCAGCAGACCTATGGAGGGCGCAACCTACGAGCAGTACTTC
V: TRBV6-5; D: TRBD2; J: TRBJ2-5; size: .; CDR3: CASSYSRDYHQETQYF; DNA: TGTGCCAGCAGTTACTCTAGGGACTACCACCAAGAGACCCAGTACTTC
V: TRBV7-2; D: .; J: TRBJ1-5; size: few; CDR3: CASSLPRGGNSNQPQHF; DNA: TGTGCCAGCAGCTTACCTAGGGGGGGTAATAGCAATCAGCCCCAGCATTTT
V: TRBV27; D: .; J: TRBJ1-5; size: .; CDR3: CASSFADQPQHF; DNA: TGTGCCAGCAGTTTCGCGGACCAGCCCCAGCATTTT
V: TRBV7-6; D: .; J: TRBJ2-7; size: .; CDR3: CASSPSAGAGPWGEQYF; DNA: TGTGCCAGCAGCCCTAGCGCCGGGGCAGGGCCCTGGGGCGAGCAGTACTTC
V: TRBV5-5; D: .; J: TRBJ2-3; size: few; CDR3: CASSLGPGGGDTQYF; DNA: TGTGCCAGCAGCTTGGGACCTGGAGGGGGAGATACGCAGTATTTT
V: TRBV7-9; D: TRBD2; J: TRBJ2-3; size: .; CDR3: CASSSTTSGDRTDTQYF; DNA: TGTGCCAGCAGCTCCACTACTAGCGGGGACCGCACAGATACGCAGTATTTT
V: TRBV6-1; D: TRBD2; J: TRBJ2-7; size: few; CDR3: CASSDPTRLAGYEQYF; DNA: TGTGCCAGCAGTGACCCGACACGGCTAGCGGGATACGAGCAGTACTTC
V: TRBV20-1; D: TRBD1; J: TRBJ1-2; size: many; CDR3: CSADRGGGYGYTF; DNA: TGCAGTGCTGACAGGGGTGGTGGCTATGGCTACACCTTC